This entry concerns a single T cell receptor beta chain. Its antigen is undetermined. The source of the sample is a study of CD8+ T cells in alopecia areata. Overall study findings and caveats: Normal-skin resident alphabeta T cells also appear among scalp sample sequences. Patients showed less clear TCR sequence sharing than mice, possibly partly because of HLA diversity. Many expanded lesional clones stayed in scalp and blood while on tofacitinib.

RNA was extracted and reverse transcribed into cDNA as the sequencing template. This table comes from immunoSEQ multiplex PCR, and its TCRdb copy is limited to in-frame clones, with some not included. This sample yields about 280,000 clones, of which about three fifths are seen a single time; over 1.5% belongs to the top ten. The trim removed 4 bases at V and 2 bases at J, leaving 3 bases unmatched. Germline V gives CDR1 MNHEY, CDR2 SVGAGI. The length of the CDR3 is 14 residues. Treatment noted: oral pan-JAK inhibitor, 5-10 mg twice daily. The sequence was obtained from a human donor with alopecia areata. The V call is TRBV6-5, the J call TRBJ2-7; 9 bases map to TRBD1. The starting material was CD4+ T cells sorted from blood, obtained at week 24, from a patient treated with tofacitinib. The CDR3 DNA sequence: TGTGCCAGCAGTTTCCGGGACAGGGCCTACGAGCAGTACTTC. Amino acid sequence: CASSFRDRAYEQYF.